One and the same sample provided the 11 T cell receptor beta chains below, sequenced in a study of cytomegalovirus exposure and HLA in healthy donors. Libraries were prepared by immunoSEQ multiplex PCR; TCRdb keeps only in-frame clonotypes and omits some of them. The table lists 70,000 to 80,000 clones, 94% of them singletons. The specimen sequenced was PBMCs. The receptors stem from a young woman in good health and CMV-seronegative.

The chain couples TRBV7-2 to TRBJ2-7, with TRBD2 matching over 15 bases. Germline V lookup: CDR1 SGHTA, CDR2 FQGNSA. This CDR3 contains 16 residues. The J segment lost 4 bases and the V segment lost 5 bases, leaving 6 bases of the junction unmatched. CDR3 DNA sequence: TGTGCCAGCAGCCCACGCGGGACTAGCGGGGGGTACGAGCAGTACTTC. Amino acids: CASSPRGTSGGYEQYF. The full variable domain, completed using reference TRBV7-2 and TRBJ2-7, is GAGVSQSPSNKVTEKGKDVELRCDPISGHTALYWYRQSLGQGLEFLIYFQGNSAPDKSGLPSDRFSAERTGGSVSTLTIQRTQQEDSAVYLCASSPRGTSGGYEQYFGPGTRLTVT.

The V gene is TRBV15, the J gene TRBJ1-2; D is undetermined. V was cut by 0 bases and J by 9 bases, with 14 bases left in between. The CDR3 spans 14 residues. CDR1 is LNHNV, CDR2 YYDKDF, per germline (reference sequence). The CDR3 is CATSRESNDASYTF. The CDR3, as DNA: TGTGCCACCAGCAGAGAAAGTAACGATGCGAGCTACACCTTC.

The rearrangement uses TRBV7-9 and TRBJ2-5; the D gene is possibly TRBD1 (6 bases). Trimming removed 5 bases at V and 1 base at J, with 14 bases between. The CDR3 covers 15 residues. CDR1 is SEHNR and CDR2 is FQNEAQ in the germline V gene (reference sequence). The CDR3 spells CASSTGQQRQETQYF. CDR3 in DNA: TGTGCCAGCAGCACTGGACAGCAACGCCAAGAGACCCAGTACTTC.

The chain has TRBV7-9 and TRBJ2-7; D call uncertain. The CDR3 sequence is 15 residues long. V was trimmed by 4 bases and J by 2 bases, leaving 15 bases between them. Germline V gene sequence: CDR1 SEHNR, CDR2 FQNEAQ (reference sequence). The CDR3 DNA follows: TGTGCCAGCAGCTCGGAACTAAACGAAGCCTACGAGCAGTACTTC. Translated, it gives CASSSELNEAYEQYF.

This chain connects TRBV11-3 to TRBJ2-5; 8 nucleotides match TRBD2. Germline CDR1 is SGHNT and CDR2 is YENEEA. The CDR3 runs 18 residues. The V and J ends lost 3 bases and 4 bases, in that order; junction bases with no gene match: 16. In DNA form, the CDR3 reads TGTGCCAGCAGCTTTGGGTTATTAGCGGGAAGTTTAGGAGAGACCCAGTACTTC. This sequence encodes CASSFGLLAGSLGETQYF.

This chain connects TRBV11-3 to TRBJ2-7; D is ambiguous. Germline CDR1 is SGHNT and CDR2 is YENEEA. CDR3 length: 13 residues. V was cut by 5 bases and J by 6 bases, with 14 bases left in between. This CDR3 reads CASSANQVVEQYF. CDR3 bases: TGTGCCAGCAGCGCTAATCAAGTGGTCGAGCAGTACTTC. Complete variable domain (other parts from reference TRBV11-3 and TRBJ2-7): EAGVVQSPRYKIIEKKQPVAFWCNPISGHNTLYWYLQNLGQGPELLIRYENEEAVDDSQLPKDRFSAERLKGVDSTLKIQPAELGDSAVYLCASSANQVVEQYFGPGTRLTVT.

The rearrangement joins TRBV5-1 to TRBJ1-6; D remains unclear. The CDR3 spans 15 residues. CDR1 and CDR2 from the germline V gene are SGHRS and YFSETQ. V was cut by 0 bases and J by 7 bases, with 11 bases left in between. The CDR3 bases are TGCGCCAGCAGCTTGGCCACACAGAAGAATTCACCCCTCCACTTT. Translated, it gives CASSLATQKNSPLHF.

This rearrangement joins TRBV30 to TRBJ2-7; 13 positions agree with TRBD2. Germline lookup yields CDR1 GTSNPN and CDR2 SVGIG (reference sequence). The CDR3 is 18 residues long. V shed 1 base, J shed 3 bases, and the junction held 12 bases outside the gene matches. The CDR3 loop is CAWSALGTSGMSYYEQYF. The CDR3 DNA sequence: TGTGCCTGGAGTGCCCTCGGGACTAGCGGGATGAGTTACTACGAGCAGTACTTC.

This clone was recorded once. The chain links TRBV27 to TRBJ2-5; weak D call: TRBD2 (7 bases). Germline V gene sequence: CDR1 MNHEY, CDR2 SMNVEV (reference sequence). Trimming pared 6 bases from V and 5 bases from J, leaving 25 bases between. The CDR3 totals 17 residues. This chain's CDR3 is CASRPSGEGGGHETQYF. The DNA for the CDR3 is TGTGCCAGCAGGCCCTCTGGAGAGGGGGGGGGCCACGAGACCCAGTACTTC.

This clone was picked up one time. This chain joins TRBV4-1 and TRBJ2-7; TRBD2 agrees at 7 bases. This CDR3 is 15 amino acids long. Germline loops: CDR1 MGHRA, CDR2 YSYEKL. Losses at the gene ends were 2 bases for V and 3 bases for J; bases not matched to a gene: 7. The CDR3 region has the DNA TGCGCCAGCAGCCAAAGAGAGGCTAGCGGCTACGAGCAGTACTTC. Translating it yields CASSQREASGYEQYF.

The rearrangement joins TRBV4-1 to TRBJ1-3, with D unclear. The germline gives CDR1 MGHRA, CDR2 YSYEKL. This CDR3 has 14 residues. The V and J ends lost 2 bases and 7 bases respectively, with 12 bases between them. This CDR3 reads CASSQLVGGNTIYF. DNA for the CDR3: TGCGCCAGCAGCCAATTAGTGGGAGGGAACACCATATATTTT.